This TCR beta chain came from a study of blood T cell repertoires in COVID-19. Original analysis: Researchers report that nucleated cell counts were estimated from reference gene primer amplification. Produced via immunoSEQ multiplex PCR; TCRdb's table is partial and in-frame only. D and trimming come from the DNA, and the V and J calls and clone size come from that table. The sample has some 54,000 clones, over 80% seen once. The clonotype was recovered from a man between 65 and 79 years old with active COVID-19. The sequenced sample was peripheral blood.

CDR3 sequence reads: CASSLDRGTEAFF. The CDR3 bases are TGTGCCAGCAGCTTGGACAGGGGGACTGAAGCTTTCTTT. The rearrangement uses TRBV5-4 and TRBJ1-1, with TRBD1 matching over 8 bases. CDR1 is SGHNT and CDR2 is YYREEE in the germline V gene (reference sequence). The CDR3 has 13 residues. After removal of 0 bases from V and 5 bases from J, the junction contained 0 bases not matched to a gene.